Each of the 3 T cell receptor beta chains below was sequenced from the same sample in a study of cytomegalovirus exposure and HLA in healthy donors. 13 Jbeta primers and 60 Vbeta primers were used for the PCR. The data were produced by immunoSEQ multiplex PCR, yet TCRdb's version contains in-frame clones alone and is incomplete. The sample holds 100,000 or so clones; around 63% are singletons and the top ten take less than 5%. The sample taken for sequencing was PBMCs. These receptor sequences come from a human donor in good health.

This chain joins TRBV10-3 and TRBJ2-3, with TRBD2 matching 10 bases. J was trimmed by 0 bases and V by 4 bases; bases with no gene match: 4. The CDR3 has 16 residues. The germline CDR1 and CDR2 sequences are ENHRY and SYGVKD. The CDR3 loop reads CAISALTSGSTDTQYF. CDR3 DNA: TGTGCCATCAGTGCGTTGACTAGCGGGAGCACAGATACGCAGTATTTT.

This chain uses TRBV19 with TRBJ2-4; D is ambiguous. The CDR3 consists of 15 residues. Germline V CDR1 and CDR2: LNHDA, SQIVND (reference sequence). The V end was cut by 7 bases, the J end by 1 base, with 14 bases between. CDR3 residues: CASTPTPGAKNIQYF. DNA for the CDR3: TGTGCCAGTACCCCCACCCCCGGGGCCAAAAACATTCAGTACTTC.

V usage is TRBV29-1 and J usage is TRBJ2-1, with D uncertain. CDR1 is SQVTM, CDR2 ANQGSEA, per germline. Deletions cut 5 bases from V and 3 bases from J, with 11 bases between. The length of the CDR3 is 13 residues. CDR3: CSVLKLVYNEQFF. DNA for the CDR3: TGCAGCGTTTTAAAGCTAGTCTACAATGAGCAGTTCTTC.